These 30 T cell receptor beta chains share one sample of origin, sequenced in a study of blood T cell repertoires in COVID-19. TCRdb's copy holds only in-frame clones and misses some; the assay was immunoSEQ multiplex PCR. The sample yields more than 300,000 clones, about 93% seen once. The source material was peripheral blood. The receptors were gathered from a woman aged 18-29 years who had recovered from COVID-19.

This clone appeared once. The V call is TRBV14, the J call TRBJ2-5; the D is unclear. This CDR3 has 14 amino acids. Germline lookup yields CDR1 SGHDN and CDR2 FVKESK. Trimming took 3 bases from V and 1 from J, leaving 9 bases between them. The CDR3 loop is CASSQRQIQETQYF. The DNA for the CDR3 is TGTGCCAGCAGCCAGAGACAAATCCAAGAGACCCAGTACTTC.

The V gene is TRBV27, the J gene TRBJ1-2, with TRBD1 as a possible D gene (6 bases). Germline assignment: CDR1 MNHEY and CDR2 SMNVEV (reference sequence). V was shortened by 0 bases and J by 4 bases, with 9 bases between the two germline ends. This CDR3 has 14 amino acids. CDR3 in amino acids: CASSLSWGRYGYTF. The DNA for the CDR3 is TGTGCCAGCAGTTTATCGTGGGGGCGCTATGGCTACACCTTC.

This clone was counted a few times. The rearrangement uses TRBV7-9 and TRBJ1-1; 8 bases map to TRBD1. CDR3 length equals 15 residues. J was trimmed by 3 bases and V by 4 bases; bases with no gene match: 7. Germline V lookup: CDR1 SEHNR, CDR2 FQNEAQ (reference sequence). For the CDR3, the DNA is TGTGCCAGCAGCTCCCCAGGGGGCGCGGACACTGAAGCTTTCTTT. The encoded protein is CASSSPGGADTEAFF.

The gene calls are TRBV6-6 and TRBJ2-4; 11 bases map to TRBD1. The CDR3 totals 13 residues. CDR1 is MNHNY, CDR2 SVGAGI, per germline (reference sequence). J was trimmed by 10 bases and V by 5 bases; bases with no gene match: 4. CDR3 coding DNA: TGTGCCAGCAGTCGCGGACAGGGGGCAATTCAGTACTTC. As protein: CASSRGQGAIQYF.

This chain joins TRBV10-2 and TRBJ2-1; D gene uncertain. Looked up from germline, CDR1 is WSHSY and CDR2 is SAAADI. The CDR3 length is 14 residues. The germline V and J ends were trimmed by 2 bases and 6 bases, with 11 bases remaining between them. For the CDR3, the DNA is TGCGCCAGCAGTGAGAGGCTAGTTCCCAATGAGCAGTTCTTC. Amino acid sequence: CASSERLVPNEQFF.

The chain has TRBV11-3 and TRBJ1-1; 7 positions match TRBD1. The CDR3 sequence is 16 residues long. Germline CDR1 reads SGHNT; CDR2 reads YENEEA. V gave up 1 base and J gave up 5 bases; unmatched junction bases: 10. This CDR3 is CASSLGGQGVGTEAFF. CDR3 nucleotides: TGTGCCAGCAGCTTAGGCGGGCAGGGGGTAGGGACTGAAGCTTTCTTT.

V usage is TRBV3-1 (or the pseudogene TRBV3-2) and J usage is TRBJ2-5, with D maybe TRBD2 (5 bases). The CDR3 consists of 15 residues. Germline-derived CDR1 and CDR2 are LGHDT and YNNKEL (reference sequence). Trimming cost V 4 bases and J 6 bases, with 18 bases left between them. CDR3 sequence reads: CASSLVGERGQTQYF. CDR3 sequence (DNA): TGTGCCAGCAGCCTTGTGGGTGAGCGCGGGCAGACCCAGTACTTC.

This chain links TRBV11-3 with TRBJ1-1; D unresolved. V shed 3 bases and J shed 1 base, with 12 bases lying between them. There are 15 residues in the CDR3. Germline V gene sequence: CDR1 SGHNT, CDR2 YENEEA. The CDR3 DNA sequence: TGTGCCAGCAGCTTCCCGGGAACCGCGAACACTGAAGCTTTCTTT. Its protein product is CASSFPGTANTEAFF.

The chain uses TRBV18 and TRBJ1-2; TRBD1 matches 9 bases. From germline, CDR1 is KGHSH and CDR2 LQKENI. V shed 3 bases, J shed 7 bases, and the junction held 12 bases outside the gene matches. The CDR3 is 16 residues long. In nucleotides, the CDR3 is TGTGCCAGCTCACCTTATAACTACCGGGACAGGGTTGGCTACACCTTC. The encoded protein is CASSPYNYRDRVGYTF.

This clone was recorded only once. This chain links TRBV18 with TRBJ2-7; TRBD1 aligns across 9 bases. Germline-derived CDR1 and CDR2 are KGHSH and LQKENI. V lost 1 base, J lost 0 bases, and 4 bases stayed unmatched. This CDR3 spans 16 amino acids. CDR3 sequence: CASSPRDRVFSYEQYV. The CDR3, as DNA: TGTGCCAGCTCACCACGGGACAGGGTCTTCTCCTACGAGCAGTACGTC.

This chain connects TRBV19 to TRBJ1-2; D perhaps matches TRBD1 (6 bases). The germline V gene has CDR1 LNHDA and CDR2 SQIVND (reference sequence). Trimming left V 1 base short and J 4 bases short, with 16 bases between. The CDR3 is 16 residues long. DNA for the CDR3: TGTGCCAGTAGTATAGGACAGGCGGCTTTAGGCTATGGCTACACCTTC. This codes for CASSIGQAALGYGYTF.

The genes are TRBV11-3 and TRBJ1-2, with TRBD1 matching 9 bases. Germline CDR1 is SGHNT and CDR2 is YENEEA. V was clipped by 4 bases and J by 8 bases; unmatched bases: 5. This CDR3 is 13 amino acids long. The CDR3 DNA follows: TGTGCCAGCAGCTACGGACAGGGGACGGGCTACACCTTC. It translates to CASSYGQGTGYTF. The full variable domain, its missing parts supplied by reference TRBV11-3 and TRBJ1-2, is EAGVVQSPRYKIIEKKQPVAFWCNPISGHNTLYWYLQNLGQGPELLIRYENEEAVDDSQLPKDRFSAERLKGVDSTLKIQPAELGDSAVYLCASSYGQGTGYTFGSGTRLTVV.

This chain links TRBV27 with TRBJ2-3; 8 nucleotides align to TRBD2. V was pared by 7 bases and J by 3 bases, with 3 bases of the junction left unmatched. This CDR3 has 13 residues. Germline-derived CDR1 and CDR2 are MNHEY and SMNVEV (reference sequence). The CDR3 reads CASKIAGTDTQYF. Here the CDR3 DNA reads TGTGCCAGCAAAATAGCGGGGACAGATACGCAGTATTTT.

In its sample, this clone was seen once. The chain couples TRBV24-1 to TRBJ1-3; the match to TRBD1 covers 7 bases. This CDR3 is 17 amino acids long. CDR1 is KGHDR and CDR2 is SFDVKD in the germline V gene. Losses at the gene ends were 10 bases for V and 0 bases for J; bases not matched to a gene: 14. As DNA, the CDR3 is TGTGCCACAAATAAGACAGGGCCGACGAGCTCTGGAAACACCATATATTTT. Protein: CATNKTGPTSSGNTIYF.

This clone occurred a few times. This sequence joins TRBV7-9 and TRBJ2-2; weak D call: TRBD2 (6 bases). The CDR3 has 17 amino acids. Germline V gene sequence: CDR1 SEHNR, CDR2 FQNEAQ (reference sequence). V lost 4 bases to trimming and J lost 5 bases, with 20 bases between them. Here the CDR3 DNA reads TGTGCCAGCAGCTCCCCAAAACAAGGGGCGGGGACCGGGGAGCTGTTTTTT. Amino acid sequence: CASSSPKQGAGTGELFF.

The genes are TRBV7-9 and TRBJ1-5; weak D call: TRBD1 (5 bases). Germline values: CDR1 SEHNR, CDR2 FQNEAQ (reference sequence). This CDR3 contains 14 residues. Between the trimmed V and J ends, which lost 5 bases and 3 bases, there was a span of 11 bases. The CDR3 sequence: CASSDRQNNQPQHF. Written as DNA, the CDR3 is TGTGCCAGCAGCGACAGACAGAACAATCAGCCCCAGCATTTT.

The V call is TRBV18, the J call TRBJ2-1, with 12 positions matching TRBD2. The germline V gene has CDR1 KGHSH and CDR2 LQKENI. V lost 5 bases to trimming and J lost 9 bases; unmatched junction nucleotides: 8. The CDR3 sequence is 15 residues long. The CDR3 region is CASSTSSGRAAEQFF. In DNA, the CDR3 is TGTGCCAGCTCAACCTCTAGCGGGAGGGCAGCTGAGCAGTTCTTC. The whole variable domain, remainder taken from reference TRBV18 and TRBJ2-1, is NAGVMQNPRHLVRRRGQEARLRCSPMKGHSHVYWYRQLPEEGLKFMVYLQKENIIDESGMPKERFSAEFPKEGPSILRIQQVVRGDSAAYFCASSTSSGRAAEQFFGPGTRLTVL.

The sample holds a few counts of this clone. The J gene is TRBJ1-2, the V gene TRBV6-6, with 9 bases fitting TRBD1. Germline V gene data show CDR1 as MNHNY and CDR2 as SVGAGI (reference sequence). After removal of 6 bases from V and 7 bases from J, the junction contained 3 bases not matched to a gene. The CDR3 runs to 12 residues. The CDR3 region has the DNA TGTGCCAGCAGGGGACAGGGAGGTGGCTACACCTTC. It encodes CASRGQGGGYTF.

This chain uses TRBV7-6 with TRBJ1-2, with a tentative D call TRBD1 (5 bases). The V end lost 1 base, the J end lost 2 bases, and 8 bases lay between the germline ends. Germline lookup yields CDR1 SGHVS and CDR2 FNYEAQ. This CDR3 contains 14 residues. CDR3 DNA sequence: TGTGCCAGCAGCTTAGGGGACTGGAACTATGGCTACACCTTC. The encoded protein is CASSLGDWNYGYTF. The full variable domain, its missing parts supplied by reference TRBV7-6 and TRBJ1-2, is GAGVSQSPRYKVTKRGQDVALRCDPISGHVSLYWYRQALGQGPEFLTYFNYEAQQDKSGLPNDRFSAERPEGSISTLTIQRTEQRDSAMYRCASSLGDWNYGYTFGSGTRLTVV.

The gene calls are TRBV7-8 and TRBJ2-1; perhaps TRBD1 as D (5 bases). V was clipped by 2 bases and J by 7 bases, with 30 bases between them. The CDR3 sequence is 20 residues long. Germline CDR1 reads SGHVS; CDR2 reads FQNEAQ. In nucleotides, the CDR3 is TGTGCCAGCAGCTTATTCCAATCTCGGGCCTTAGTAGGACAATTTAATGAGCAGTTCTTC. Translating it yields CASSLFQSRALVGQFNEQFF.

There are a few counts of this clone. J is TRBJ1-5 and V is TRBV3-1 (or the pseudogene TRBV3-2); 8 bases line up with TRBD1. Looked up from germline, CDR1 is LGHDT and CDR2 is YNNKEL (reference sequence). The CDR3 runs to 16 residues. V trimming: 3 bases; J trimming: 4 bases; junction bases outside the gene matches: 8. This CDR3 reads CASSHSMRQGNQPQHF. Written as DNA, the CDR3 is TGTGCCAGCAGCCACAGTATGCGACAGGGGAATCAGCCCCAGCATTTT.

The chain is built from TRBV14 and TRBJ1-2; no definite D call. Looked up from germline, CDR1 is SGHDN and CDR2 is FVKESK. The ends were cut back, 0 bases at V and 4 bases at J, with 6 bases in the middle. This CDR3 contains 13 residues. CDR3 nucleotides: TGTGCCAGCAGCCAAGAACAGATCTATGGCTACACCTTC. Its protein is CASSQEQIYGYTF.

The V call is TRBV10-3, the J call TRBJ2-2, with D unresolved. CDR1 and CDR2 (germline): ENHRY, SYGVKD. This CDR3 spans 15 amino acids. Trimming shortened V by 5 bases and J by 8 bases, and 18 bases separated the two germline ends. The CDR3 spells CAISKIAGITGELFF. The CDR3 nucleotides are TGTGCCATCAGTAAAATTGCCGGTATCACGGGGGAGCTGTTTTTT.

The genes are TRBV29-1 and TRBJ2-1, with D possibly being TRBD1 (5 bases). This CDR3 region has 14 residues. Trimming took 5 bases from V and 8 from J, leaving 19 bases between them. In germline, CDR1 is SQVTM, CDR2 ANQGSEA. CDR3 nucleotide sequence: TGCAGCGTTACCCCACAGGTAGGGGTGTATGAGCAGTTCTTC. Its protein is CSVTPQVGVYEQFF.

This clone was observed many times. In nucleotides, the CDR3 is TGCGCCAGCAGCGGGGGGAACACTGAAGCTTTCTTT. It codes for CASSGGNTEAFF. V is TRBV10-1 and J is TRBJ1-1; a weak D match, TRBD1 (5 bases). CDR1 is WNHNN, CDR2 SYGVQD, per germline (reference sequence). The germline V and J ends were trimmed by 6 bases and 1 base, with 6 bases remaining between them. This CDR3 has 12 amino acids.

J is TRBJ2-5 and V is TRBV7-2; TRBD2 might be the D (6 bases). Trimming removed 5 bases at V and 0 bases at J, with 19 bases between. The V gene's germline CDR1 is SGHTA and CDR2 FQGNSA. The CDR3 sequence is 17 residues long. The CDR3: CASSRQPGVGYQETQYF. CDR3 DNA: TGTGCCAGCAGCCGTCAGCCGGGAGTTGGGTACCAAGAGACCCAGTACTTC. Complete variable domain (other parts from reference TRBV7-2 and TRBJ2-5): GAGVSQSPSNKVTEKGKDVELRCDPISGHTALYWYRQSLGQGLEFLIYFQGNSAPDKSGLPSDRFSAERTGGSVSTLTIQRTQQEDSAVYLCASSRQPGVGYQETQYFGPGTRLLVL.

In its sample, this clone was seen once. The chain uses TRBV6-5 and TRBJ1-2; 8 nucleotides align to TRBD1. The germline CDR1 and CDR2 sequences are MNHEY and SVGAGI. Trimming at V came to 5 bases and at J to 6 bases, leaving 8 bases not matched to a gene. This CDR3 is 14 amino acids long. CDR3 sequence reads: CASSTGTGLNGYTF. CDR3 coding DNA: TGTGCCAGCAGTACCGGGACAGGACTTAATGGCTACACCTTC.

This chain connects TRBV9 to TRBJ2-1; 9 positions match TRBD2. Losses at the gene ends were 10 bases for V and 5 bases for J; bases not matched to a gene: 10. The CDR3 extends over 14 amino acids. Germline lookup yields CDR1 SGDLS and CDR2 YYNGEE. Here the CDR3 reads CAQRAGGFHNEQFF. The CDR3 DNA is TGTGCCCAAAGGGCGGGAGGGTTTCACAATGAGCAGTTCTTC.

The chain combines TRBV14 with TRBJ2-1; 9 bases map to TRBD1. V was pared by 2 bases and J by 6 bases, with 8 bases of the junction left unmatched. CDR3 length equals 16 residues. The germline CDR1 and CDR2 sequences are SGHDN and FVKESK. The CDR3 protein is CASSQSGTGHFNEQFF. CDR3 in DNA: TGTGCCAGCAGCCAAAGCGGGACAGGGCATTTCAATGAGCAGTTCTTC.

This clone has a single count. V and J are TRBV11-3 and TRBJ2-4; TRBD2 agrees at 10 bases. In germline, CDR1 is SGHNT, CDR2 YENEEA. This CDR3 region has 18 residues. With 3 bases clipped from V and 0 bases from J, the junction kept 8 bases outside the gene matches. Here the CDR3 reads CASSFRLAGPLAKNIQYF. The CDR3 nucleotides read TGTGCCAGCAGCTTCCGACTAGCGGGCCCACTAGCCAAAAACATTCAGTACTTC.